This T cell receptor (beta chain) was recorded in a study of persistence of HIV-infected CD4 T cells. The libraries were made with immunoSEQ version 4 in survey mode. Generated by immunoSEQ multiplex PCR, the TCRdb table keeps only in-frame clones and is missing some. This sample has several thousand clones, with about 61% found just once. Turning to this clone: What it binds is unknown.

Lysates of CMV-infected fibroblasts at roughly 10 ug/mL stimulated these cells. Responding CD4+ T cells were sorted by upregulation of both CD40 ligand and CD69. This material consisted of CD4+ T cells sorted from PBMCs after approximately 19-hour stimulation, taken from a patient who received antiretroviral therapy. The receptor was derived from an adult man with HIV who was CMV-seropositive.

The chain's CDR3 is CASSKTRGTGNTIYF. CDR3 nucleotide sequence: TGTGCCAGCAGTAAAACCAGGGGGACTGGAAACACCATATATTTT. J is TRBJ1-3 and V is TRBV6-5; 7 bases fit TRBD1. V shed 5 bases and J 2 bases; nucleotides not matched to a gene: 6. This CDR3 contains 15 residues. The V gene's germline CDR1 is MNHEY and CDR2 SVGAGI.